This T cell receptor (beta chain) emerged from a study of immune heterogeneity within non-small cell lung tumors. Study-level points and caveats: While identical dominant CDR3 beta clonotypes recurred across tumor sites within a patient, high-frequency clones unique to individual sites also appeared.

With 600 to 700 ng used per sample, the template was genomic DNA from bulk tumor. Surgeons took several biopsies per primary tumor, spaced far apart, during surgery. These patients got curative surgery after being newly diagnosed with untreated non-small cell lung cancer. Donor patients had newly diagnosed non-small cell lung cancer and were having surgery with curative intent. This clonotype was seen ten or more times. The antigen is not known. Looked up from germline, CDR1 is ENHRY and CDR2 is SYGVKD. The CDR3 has 13 residues. V lost 10 bases, J lost 4 bases, and 15 bases lay in between. Amplifying TCR beta CDR3 involved multiplex PCR carried out with 32 V and 13 J primers. One entry per CDR3 protein, called by TCRdb with MiXCR from the multiplex PCR reads. Among about 15,000 distinct CDR3 sequences listed, 25% to 35% were seen once.

The chain joins TRBV10-3 to TRBJ2-3, with a tentative D call TRBD2 (6 bases). The TCR was taken from a man aged 35 to 55 with non-small cell lung cancer. Sequencing input: lung tumor tissue. The CDR3 DNA reads as TGTGCCACCGTGGGACTCCCGGCAGATACGCAGTATTTT. Its translation is CATVGLPADTQYF.